The 20 T cell receptor beta chains below were found in one sample sequenced in a study of neurological immune-mediated disorders. TCRdb re-called the 5' RACE reads through MiXCR, storing one row per CDR3 protein. The sample has about 59,000 distinct CDR3 sequences, roughly 13% seen once. Sequences were obtained from PBMCs. The receptor source for this set is a woman aged 55 to 70 with HTLV-1-associated myelopathy (HAM/TSP).

This clonotype has at least ten counts. The rearrangement joins TRBV20-1 to TRBJ2-1; TRBD2 matches at 9 bases. The ends lost 3 bases at V and 7 bases at J; junction bases unmatched: 4. Germline values: CDR1 DFQATT, CDR2 SNEGSKA (reference sequence). The CDR3 length is 13 residues. The CDR3 DNA reads as TGCAGTGCTAGGCCCCTAGCGGGAAATGAGCAGTTCTTC. This encodes CSARPLAGNEQFF.

As to this clonotype: The germline gene is not matched at one end of the junction; a read error may be the cause. The V gene is TRBV27, the J gene TRBJ1-2; maybe TRBD1 (5 bases). CDR1 MNHEY and CDR2 SMNVEV come from the germline V gene (reference sequence). This CDR3 spans 15 amino acids. CDR3 nucleotide sequence: TGTGCCAACAGTTTAGGGGCTTTCGCTAACTATGGCTACACCTTC. As protein: CANSLGAFANYGYTF.

There are many counts of this clonotype. The V gene is TRBV5-1, the J gene TRBJ2-3; D not certain. Germline CDR1 reads SGHRS; CDR2 reads YFSETQ. This CDR3 has 13 residues. V gave up 0 bases and J gave up 2 bases, with 4 bases separating them. The DNA for the CDR3 is TGCGCCAGCAGCTTGGACAACACAGATACGCAGTATTTT. Translated: CASSLDNTDTQYF.

This clonotype was counted many times. V gene TRBV10-3 combines with J gene TRBJ1-2; unclear D gene. V was shortened by 0 bases and J by 2 bases, with 10 bases between the two germline ends. In germline, CDR1 is ENHRY, CDR2 SYGVKD. CDR3 length: 15 residues. Here the CDR3 reads CAISESWQSNYGYTF. The CDR3 DNA sequence: TGTGCCATCAGTGAGTCATGGCAATCCAACTATGGCTACACCTTC.

This clonotype was counted at least ten times. The chain recombines TRBV18 with TRBJ2-5; no definite D call. CDR1 KGHSH and CDR2 LQKENI come from the germline V gene. The V and J ends lost 1 base and 4 bases respectively, with 4 bases between them. The length of the CDR3 is 12 residues. The CDR3 is CASSPLGETQYF. DNA for the CDR3: TGTGCCAGCTCACCACTTGGAGAGACCCAGTACTTC.

This clonotype was detected many times. The chain recombines TRBV29-1 with TRBJ1-4; 9 positions agree with TRBD1. V gave up 7 bases and J gave up 5 bases; unmatched junction bases: 5. The CDR3 spans 13 residues. Germline loops: CDR1 SQVTM, CDR2 ANQGSEA. DNA of the CDR3: TGCAGCGCACAGGGGGCTCTGAATGAAAAACTGTTTTTT. It yields the protein CSAQGALNEKLFF.

This clonotype was picked up many times. The gene calls are TRBV7-2 and TRBJ2-2; a possible D gene is TRBD1 (5 bases). V was trimmed by 5 bases and J by 7 bases, leaving 11 bases between them. From germline, CDR1 is SGHTA and CDR2 FQGNSA. This CDR3 region has 13 residues. The CDR3 nucleotides are TGTGCCAGCAGCCGCAGGGAAATCGGGGAGCTGTTTTTT. Its translation is CASSRREIGELFF.

In its sample, this clonotype was seen many times. The chain couples TRBV3-1 to TRBJ2-4; D is unresolved. The CDR3 runs to 17 residues. CDR1 and CDR2 from the germline V gene are LGHDT and YNNKEL (reference sequence). V was pared by 3 bases and J by 0 bases, with 15 bases between. CDR3 in amino acids: CASSQTDTHLAKNIQYF. The CDR3 region has the DNA TGTGCCAGCAGCCAGACCGACACCCACCTAGCCAAAAACATTCAGTACTTC.

The sample holds many counts of this clonotype. The J gene is TRBJ2-6, the V gene TRBV30; D is ambiguous. Trimming left V 4 bases short and J 1 base short, with 5 bases between. The germline V gene has CDR1 GTSNPN and CDR2 SVGIG (reference sequence). CDR3 length: 13 amino acids. CDR3 DNA sequence: TGTGCCTGGAAGATATCTGGGGCCAACGTCCTGACTTTC. Protein: CAWKISGANVLTF.

Concerning this clonotype: The germline gene is not matched at one end of the junction; a read error may be the cause. CDR3 sequence reads: CANSLAGAQGTQYF. The CDR3 region has the DNA TGTGCCAACAGCTTGGCAGGCGCACAAGGGACCCAGTACTTC. The V and J genes are TRBV5-6 and TRBJ2-5, with unresolved D. Germline V lookup: CDR1 SGHDT, CDR2 YYEEEE. The CDR3 extends over 14 amino acids.

There are many counts of this clonotype. The chain recombines TRBV28 with TRBJ2-3; D possibly corresponds to TRBD1 (8 bases). This CDR3 is built from 15 residues. Germline lookup yields CDR1 MDHEN and CDR2 SYDVKM. The germline V and J ends were trimmed by 6 bases and 2 bases, with 15 bases remaining between them. CDR3 in amino acids: CASRPQGGPTDTQYF. As DNA, the CDR3 is TGTGCCAGCAGGCCACAGGGGGGGCCCACAGATACGCAGTATTTT.

The rearrangement links TRBV10-2 to TRBJ1-5; D is possibly TRBD1 (6 bases). Trimming left V 3 bases short and J 4 bases short, with 10 bases between. This CDR3 is built from 14 residues. Germline lookup yields CDR1 WSHSY and CDR2 SAAADI. CDR3 sequence: CASSDLGTNQPQHF. CDR3 in DNA: TGCGCCAGCAGTGACTTGGGGACAAATCAGCCCCAGCATTTT.

This clonotype appeared many times. The rearrangement joins TRBV11-2 to TRBJ1-2; the D is unclear. Trimming left V 6 bases short and J 4 bases short, with 12 bases between. Germline CDR1 SGHAT, CDR2 FQNNGV. This CDR3 spans 13 amino acids. CDR3 amino acids: CASRSNAIYGYTF. The CDR3 nucleotides are TGTGCCAGCAGATCGAACGCCATCTATGGCTACACCTTC.

This clonotype was recorded at least ten times. The chain is built from TRBV5-1 and TRBJ1-1, with D maybe TRBD1 (5 bases). Germline-derived CDR1 and CDR2 are SGHRS and YFSETQ. The ends were cut back, 0 bases at V and 1 base at J, with 10 bases in the middle. The CDR3 runs to 15 residues. DNA for the CDR3: TGCGCCAGCAGCTTGGCCGGGACTCCGAACACTGAAGCTTTCTTT. Residues: CASSLAGTPNTEAFF.

In this sample, this clonotype turned up many times. V is TRBV25-1 and J is TRBJ2-3; TRBD2 matches 7 bases. The germline V gene encodes CDR1 MGHDK and CDR2 SYGVNS. The V and J ends lost 5 bases and 8 bases, in that order; junction bases with no gene match: 10. The CDR3 covers 14 residues. DNA of the CDR3: TGTGCCAGCAGTCCGTCGGGAGGCCCCGTTACGCAGTATTTT. This codes for CASSPSGGPVTQYF.

V usage is TRBV6-5 and J usage is TRBJ1-1; 8 bases are a match to TRBD1. The CDR3 is made up of 15 amino acids. J was trimmed by 1 base and V by 6 bases; bases with no gene match: 7. Germline V gives CDR1 MNHEY, CDR2 SVGAGI. CDR3 sequence (DNA): TGTGCCAGCAGCCAGACCGGACAGGGGAACACTGAAGCTTTCTTT. Amino acid sequence: CASSQTGQGNTEAFF.

This clonotype was seen a few times. The chain is built from TRBV30 and TRBJ1-1, with TRBD1 matching 8 bases. CDR1 is GTSNPN, CDR2 SVGIG, per germline (reference sequence). V shed 2 bases, J shed 1 base, and the junction held 0 bases outside the gene matches. CDR3 length: 13 residues. The chain's CDR3 is CAWSTGGNTEAFF. The DNA of the CDR3 is TGTGCCTGGAGTACAGGGGGGAACACTGAAGCTTTCTTT.

This clonotype has at least ten counts. The V gene is TRBV6-1, the J gene TRBJ2-1; D is perhaps TRBD2 (6 bases). The CDR3 contains 13 residues. Trimming removed 4 bases from V and 8 bases from J, with 12 bases in between. Germline V CDR1 and CDR2: MNHNS, SASEGT. In DNA form, the CDR3 reads TGTGCCAGCAGTGCGACTAGTTTCCATGAGCAGTTCTTC. Translation: CASSATSFHEQFF.

V gene TRBV18 combines with J gene TRBJ1-3; D ambiguous. CDR3 length: 14 amino acids. CDR1 is KGHSH, CDR2 LQKENI, per germline. V lost 3 bases, J lost 0 bases, and 6 bases lay in between. CDR3 nucleotide sequence: TGTGCCAGCTCACCGGACGCCTCTGGAAACACCATATATTTT. The encoded protein is CASSPDASGNTIYF.

This clonotype showed up many times. The chain is built from TRBV18 and TRBJ1-4, with D perhaps TRBD1 (6 bases). From germline, CDR1 is KGHSH and CDR2 LQKENI. This CDR3 is built from 15 residues. V dropped 0 bases and J dropped 4 bases, with 9 bases sitting between them. This chain's CDR3 is CASSPPDRNNEKLFF. CDR3 bases: TGTGCCAGCTCACCACCGGACAGAAATAATGAAAAACTGTTTTTT.